This note documents a single TCR beta chain sequence. The entry originates in a study of blood T cell repertoires in COVID-19. Here immunoSEQ multiplex PCR was the method, and the copy in TCRdb shows in-frame clones only, minus some. The sample consists of under 200,000 clones, 70% to 85% of them appearing once. Sequencing input: peripheral blood. The clonotype comes from a woman of 80 years or more with acute or convalescent COVID-19.

CDR3 DNA sequence: TGTGCCAGCAGCTTTTCAGAGAACACTGAAGCTTTCTTT. Its protein is CASSFSENTEAFF. The gene calls are TRBV7-8 and TRBJ1-1; D uncertain. V lost 3 bases, J lost 1 base, and 6 bases lay in between. Germline V gene sequence: CDR1 SGHVS, CDR2 FQNEAQ. The CDR3 loop spans 13 amino acids.